The 21 T cell receptor beta chains below were found in one sample sequenced in a study of blood T cell repertoires in COVID-19. Sequencing was performed with immunoSEQ multiplex PCR; in TCRdb, only in-frame clones are kept and a portion is missing. The table shows about 280,000 clones, with about nine tenths occurring only once. Sample: peripheral blood. These receptors were collected from a woman aged 40 to 49 who had recovered from COVID-19.

V gene TRBV5-8 combines with J gene TRBJ2-1, with 10 bases that match TRBD2. The V and J ends lost 0 bases and 9 bases, in that order; junction bases with no gene match: 9. This CDR3 is 16 amino acids long. Germline CDR1 reads SGHTS; CDR2 reads YDEGEE. The CDR3 DNA sequence: TGTGCCAGCAGCTTGGGGGGGCTAGCGGGAGTTCGTGAGCAGTTCTTC. It encodes CASSLGGLAGVREQFF.

This clone has more than one count but fewer than ten. This chain uses TRBV5-6 with TRBJ2-7, with D perhaps TRBD2 (6 bases). The CDR3 length is 15 residues. V gave up 0 bases and J gave up 4 bases, with 14 bases separating them. Germline V CDR1 and CDR2: SGHDT, YYEEEE. The DNA for the CDR3 is TGTGCCAGCAGCTTGGTGGGTCGGGAGCAGTACGAGCAGTACTTC. Translated: CASSLVGREQYEQYF.

The chain carries TRBV5-4 and TRBJ2-5; D uncertain. Trimming shortened V by 0 bases and J by 8 bases, and 11 bases separated the two germline ends. The CDR3 sequence is 13 residues long. Germline CDR1 reads SGHNT; CDR2 reads YYREEE (reference sequence). CDR3 nucleotide sequence: TGTGCCAGCAGCTTGGAAAACTCGGTAACCCAGTACTTC. Translated, it gives CASSLENSVTQYF.

This clone has just a few counts. The genes are TRBV19 and TRBJ2-2, with 8 bases identical to TRBD2. The V gene end was trimmed by 5 bases and the J gene end by 6 bases; junction bases not matched to a gene: 14. CDR3 size: 17 residues. CDR1 is LNHDA, CDR2 SQIVND, per germline (reference sequence). CDR3 sequence reads: CASSPPKAGVVAGELFF. DNA of the CDR3: TGTGCCAGTAGTCCCCCCAAAGCGGGAGTAGTCGCCGGGGAGCTGTTTTTT.

The rearrangement links TRBV27 to TRBJ2-5, with a tentative D call TRBD1 (5 bases). In germline, CDR1 is MNHEY, CDR2 SMNVEV (reference sequence). The CDR3 loop spans 14 amino acids. V was clipped by 4 bases and J by 5 bases, with 14 bases between them. The CDR3 DNA sequence: TGTGCCAGCAGTTGGGGCCCCTCCCCTGAGACCCAGTACTTC. Encoded protein: CASSWGPSPETQYF.

The chain combines TRBV6-5 with TRBJ2-1, with a possible D match to TRBD1 (6 bases). Germline lookup yields CDR1 MNHEY and CDR2 SVGAGI. The CDR3 has 15 amino acids. The ends were cut back, 2 bases at V and 0 bases at J, with 8 bases in the middle. In DNA, the CDR3 is TGTGCCAGCAGTTACGGACAGAGCTCCTACAATGAGCAGTTCTTC. Protein: CASSYGQSSYNEQFF.

This rearrangement joins TRBV11-3 to TRBJ2-5; a weak D match, TRBD1 (7 bases). V shed 5 bases and J shed 5 bases, with 18 bases lying between them. This CDR3 has 15 amino acids. Germline CDR1 is SGHNT and CDR2 is YENEEA. The CDR3 here is CASSEGPGGWETQYF. For the CDR3, the DNA is TGTGCCAGCAGCGAAGGGCCAGGGGGGTGGGAGACCCAGTACTTC.

The chain combines TRBV6-5 with TRBJ2-6; maybe TRBD1 (6 bases). CDR3 length: 15 amino acids. Trimming took 6 bases from V and 1 from J, leaving 10 bases between them. Per germline, CDR1 MNHEY and CDR2 SVGAGI. The CDR3 bases are TGTGCCAGCAGCGTTCAGGGGTCTGGGGCCAACGTCCTGACTTTC. Translated: CASSVQGSGANVLTF.

This clone came up once. V is TRBV7-7 and J is TRBJ1-1, with D uncertain. Trimming pared 6 bases from V and 10 bases from J, leaving 12 bases between. This CDR3 has 11 amino acids. CDR1 and CDR2 from the germline V gene are SSHAT and FNYEAQ (reference sequence). CDR3 in amino acids: CASSRALRAFF. The CDR3 nucleotides read TGTGCCAGCAGTCGAGCCCTGCGAGCTTTCTTT.

The genes are TRBV10-3 and TRBJ1-1; D ambiguous. CDR1 is ENHRY, CDR2 SYGVKD, per germline. V shed 6 bases and J shed 1 base, with 9 bases lying between them. The length of the CDR3 is 13 residues. This CDR3 is CAIRDEGNTEAFF. The CDR3 nucleotides are TGTGCCATCAGGGACGAGGGGAACACTGAAGCTTTCTTT.

The J gene is TRBJ1-2, the V gene TRBV19; a possible D gene is TRBD1 (5 bases). V was trimmed by 0 bases and J by 3 bases, leaving 23 bases between them. Germline lookup yields CDR1 LNHDA and CDR2 SQIVND (reference sequence). CDR3 size: 19 residues. The CDR3: CASSIDRHGRVGIDYGYTF. The CDR3 bases are TGTGCCAGTAGTATAGATCGGCATGGCAGGGTAGGGATCGACTATGGCTACACCTTC.

The CDR3 here is CASSMQGRTGELFF. For the CDR3, the DNA is TGTGCCAGTAGTATGCAGGGTCGCACCGGGGAGCTGTTTTTT. The chain uses TRBV19 and TRBJ2-2, with D possibly TRBD1 on 5 matching bases. In germline, CDR1 is LNHDA, CDR2 SQIVND (reference sequence). This CDR3 spans 14 amino acids. Trimming took off 3 bases at V and 4 bases at J, with 9 bases between the two ends.

The chain combines TRBV29-1 with TRBJ1-3; the D is unclear. CDR1 and CDR2 (germline): SQVTM, ANQGSEA. The CDR3 totals 13 residues. V gave up 0 bases and J gave up 9 bases, with 12 bases separating them. The CDR3 DNA reads TGCAGCGTTGAAGATCCGAGCGGACGCACCATATATTTT. As protein: CSVEDPSGRTIYF.

The chain uses TRBV11-3 and TRBJ2-7; perhaps TRBD1 as D (5 bases). The V end was cut by 5 bases, the J end by 10 bases, with 15 bases between. This CDR3 comprises 12 residues. CDR1 SGHNT and CDR2 YENEEA come from the germline V gene. This CDR3 is CASSPDIIVQYF. The CDR3, as DNA: TGTGCCAGCAGCCCGGACATCATTGTACAGTACTTC.

This clone was seen just once. The V call is TRBV9, the J call TRBJ2-1; 7 positions match TRBD2. V lost 0 bases and J lost 3; bases outside the gene matches: 6. CDR3 length equals 16 residues. The germline gives CDR1 SGDLS, CDR2 YYNGEE. The CDR3 sequence is CASSVGAGSNYNEQFF. As DNA, the CDR3 is TGTGCCAGCAGCGTAGGAGCGGGATCGAACTACAATGAGCAGTTCTTC. Complete variable domain (other parts from reference TRBV9 and TRBJ2-1): DSGVTQTPKHLITATGQRVTLRCSPRSGDLSVYWYQQSLDQGLQFLIQYYNGEERAKGNILERFSAQQFPDLHSELNLSSLELGDSALYFCASSVGAGSNYNEQFFGPGTRLTVL.

There are many counts of this clone. The V and J genes are TRBV11-3 and TRBJ1-1; no definite D call. CDR1 and CDR2 from the germline V gene are SGHNT and YENEEA. This CDR3 comprises 13 residues. V gave up 6 bases and J gave up 6 bases, with 14 bases separating them. CDR3 in DNA: TGTGCCAGCAGACCACAGTCGCGGGCTGAAGCTTTCTTT. It is translated as CASRPQSRAEAFF.

This rearrangement joins TRBV5-5 to TRBJ2-1, with 14 nucleotides matching TRBD2. Per germline, CDR1 SGHKS and CDR2 YYEKEE (reference sequence). The ends lost 0 bases at V and 5 bases at J; junction bases unmatched: 4. This CDR3 is built from 17 residues. This CDR3 reads CASSLVRLAGGHNEQFF. CDR3 bases: TGTGCCAGCAGCTTGGTACGACTAGCGGGAGGGCACAATGAGCAGTTCTTC.

The sample holds many counts of this clone. The rearrangement joins TRBV30 to TRBJ1-6, with D tentatively TRBD1 (6 bases). Deletions cut 4 bases from V and 8 bases from J, with 15 bases between. The CDR3 loop spans 14 amino acids. Germline CDR1 and CDR2: GTSNPN and SVGIG (reference sequence). In nucleotides, the CDR3 is TGTGCCTGGAATAAATGGACAGAGGATTCACCCCTCCACTTT. Translated: CAWNKWTEDSPLHF.

The chain employs TRBV29-1 and TRBJ1-2; possibly TRBD1 for D (6 bases). V was pared by 2 bases and J by 4 bases, with 14 bases between. The CDR3 is 14 amino acids. Germline CDR1 is SQVTM and CDR2 is ANQGSEA. The CDR3 DNA reads TGCAGCGTTGAATATCAACAGGGAGCCTATGGCTACACCTTC. Translated: CSVEYQQGAYGYTF.

The table lists this clone with a few counts. This chain connects TRBV11-3 to TRBJ1-1; no reliable D call. CDR3 size: 16 residues. CDR1 SGHNT and CDR2 YENEEA come from the germline V gene. V was cut by 4 bases and J by 1 base, with 16 bases left in between. The chain's CDR3 is CASSSLAEAPNTEAFF. CDR3 bases: TGTGCCAGCAGCTCCCTAGCTGAGGCGCCGAACACTGAAGCTTTCTTT. Combining the CDR3 with reference TRBV11-3 and TRBJ1-1 gives the whole variable domain EAGVVQSPRYKIIEKKQPVAFWCNPISGHNTLYWYLQNLGQGPELLIRYENEEAVDDSQLPKDRFSAERLKGVDSTLKIQPAELGDSAVYLCASSSLAEAPNTEAFFGQGTRLTVV.

V gene TRBV5-3 combines with J gene TRBJ1-5; no definite D call. TRBV5-3 qualifies as an ORF whose function is uncertain. The CDR3 totals 16 residues. The germline V and J ends were trimmed by 4 bases and 2 bases, with 16 bases remaining between them. The CDR3: CARSRTEAAGNQPQHF. The CDR3 DNA is TGTGCCAGAAGCCGGACGGAGGCGGCGGGCAATCAGCCCCAGCATTTT.